The 27 T cell receptor beta chains in this list originate from one sample, sequenced in a study of HIV-infected children after antiretroviral therapy interruption (dated by TCRdb to between 2019 and 2020). Library generation was performed with 3' RACE. The sequencer was an Illumina MiSeq. To correct PCR amplification bias, TCR libraries were generated from RNA with a 3' RACE protocol that used unique molecular identifiers. TCRdb's own reprocessing of the public reads used fastp at Q25 and MiXCR and kept productive beta chains. Rows merge per CDR3 protein into single entries with the most common DNA and genes. Within this sample are around 50,000 distinct CDR3 sequences, with approximately 4.3% of them counted one time only. Approximately 0.67% of the sample is in the top ten clones. Interpreted using the paper, the treatment or condition label stands for: PENTA 11 planned treatment interruption arm or continuous ART arm.

Source: CD45RA+ CD4+ T cells from PBMCs, pooled from several time points, taken from a donor given antiretroviral therapy, either interrupted or continuous. The cell subset or site label, read with the paper, signifies: naive CD4+ CD45RA+ CD45RO- T cells. These receptors were taken from a pool of human donors with HIV.

This clonotype was counted ten times or more. The J gene is TRBJ1-4, the V gene TRBV15; D is unresolved. V lost 1 base and J lost 6, with 12 bases in between. Germline CDR1 is LNHNV and CDR2 is YYDKDF (reference sequence). This CDR3 contains 15 residues. DNA of the CDR3: TGTGCCACCAGCAGAGGTCGGAGGGATGATGAAAAACTGTTTTTT. This codes for CATSRGRRDDEKLFF.

Ten or more counts support this clonotype. This chain uses TRBV2 with TRBJ2-1, with TRBD2 matching over 11 bases. With V trimmed by 6 bases and J by 7 bases, 5 bases remained unmatched. This CDR3 is 14 amino acids long. Germline V gene lookup returns CDR1 SNHLY and CDR2 FYNNEI. The CDR3 DNA sequence: TGTGCCAGCAGAGAGACTAGCGGGGTTAATGAGCAGTTCTTC. Protein: CASRETSGVNEQFF.

This clonotype was picked up a small number of times. The rearrangement links TRBV7-8 to TRBJ1-1, with D unclear. From germline, CDR1 is SGHVS and CDR2 FQNEAQ. V shed 5 bases and J shed 1 base, with 20 bases lying between them. This CDR3 is built from 17 residues. DNA for the CDR3: TGTGCCAGCAGCCGCTTGGCGCGGGGAAGGGCGAACACTGAAGCTTTCTTT. It codes for CASSRLARGRANTEAFF.

In its sample, this clonotype was seen many times. The rearrangement joins TRBV20-1 to TRBJ2-5; D gene unclear. CDR3 length: 14 residues. CDR1 is DFQATT and CDR2 is SNEGSKA in the germline V gene (reference sequence). The ends were cut back, 0 bases at V and 1 base at J, with 9 bases in the middle. The CDR3 DNA is TGCAGTGCTAGAGATATCGTGATCCAAGAGACCCAGTACTTC. This translates into CSARDIVIQETQYF.

This clonotype appeared many times. The chain employs TRBV4-1 and TRBJ2-1; TRBD1 might be the D (5 bases). With 2 bases removed from V and 1 base from J, the gap between germline ends came to 12 bases. The CDR3 is 16 amino acids. Germline CDR1 MGHRA, CDR2 YSYEKL. The CDR3 reads CASSQPGRASYNEQFF. The CDR3 DNA follows: TGCGCCAGCAGCCAACCCGGCAGGGCTTCCTACAATGAGCAGTTCTTC.

This clonotype was seen repeatedly, ten times or more. The rearrangement joins TRBV5-1 to TRBJ2-1; D is unresolved. Germline CDR1 is SGHRS and CDR2 is YFSETQ. This CDR3 comprises 13 residues. V lost 4 bases and J lost 2, with 7 bases in between. CDR3 sequence: CASSLGTYNEQFF. The CDR3 DNA reads TGCGCCAGCAGCCTGGGTACCTACAATGAGCAGTTCTTC. The whole variable domain, remainder taken from reference TRBV5-1 and TRBJ2-1, is KAGVTQTPRYLIKTRGQQVTLSCSPISGHRSVSWYQQTPGQGLQFLFEYFSETQRNKGNFPGRFSGRQFSNSRSEMNVSTLELGDSALYLCASSLGTYNEQFFGPGTRLTVL.

This clonotype was counted many times. The rearrangement uses TRBV4-2 and TRBJ1-2; 11 bases match TRBD1. The CDR3 is made up of 17 amino acids. V shed 1 base and J 3 bases; nucleotides not matched to a gene: 7. The germline V gene encodes CDR1 LGHNA and CDR2 YNFKEQ. The chain's CDR3 is CASSQADRGLDYYGYTF. CDR3 bases: TGTGCCAGCAGCCAAGCGGACAGGGGGCTTGATTACTATGGCTACACCTTC.

In this sample, this clonotype turned up many times. CDR3 sequence (DNA): TGTGCTAGTGGAGCCCGTAGGGTCGATGAGCAGTTCTTC. This encodes CASGARRVDEQFF. The genes are TRBV12-5 and TRBJ2-1; D remains ambiguous. Trimming took 6 bases from V and 8 from J, leaving 14 bases between them. Per the germline V gene, CDR1 is LGHNT and CDR2 is FRNRAP. The CDR3 length is 13 residues.

This clonotype was recorded at least ten times. The chain has TRBV5-1 and TRBJ2-2; 7 bases fit TRBD1. There are 14 residues in the CDR3. V gave up 0 bases and J gave up 5 bases; unmatched junction bases: 1. Germline lookup yields CDR1 SGHRS and CDR2 YFSETQ. The CDR3 here is CASSLAGGTGELFF. The CDR3 bases are TGCGCCAGCAGCTTGGCAGGGGGAACCGGGGAGCTGTTTTTT.

This clonotype was detected many times. The chain has TRBV5-4 and TRBJ2-7; 10 nucleotides agree with TRBD1. J lost 5 bases, V lost 3 bases, and 8 bases had no gene match. This CDR3 comprises 15 residues. The germline CDR1 and CDR2 sequences are SGHNT and YYREEE (reference sequence). The CDR3 sequence: CASSYGGDRGDEQYF. CDR3 nucleotide sequence: TGTGCCAGCAGCTACGGGGGGGACAGGGGAGACGAGCAGTACTTC.

This clonotype was counted ten times or more. The V and J genes are TRBV19 and TRBJ2-1; maybe TRBD2 (6 bases). In germline, CDR1 is LNHDA, CDR2 SQIVND (reference sequence). The V end lost 3 bases, the J end lost 8 bases, and 8 bases lay between the germline ends. The CDR3 sequence is 12 residues long. CDR3 sequence: CASSMGGYEQFF. Here the CDR3 DNA reads TGTGCCAGTAGTATGGGAGGATATGAGCAGTTCTTC. Full variable domain (remainder filled in from reference TRBV19 and TRBJ2-1): DGGITQSPKYLFRKEGQNVTLSCEQNLNHDAMYWYRQDPGQGLRLIYYSQIVNDFQKGDIAEGYSVSREKKESFPLTVTSAQKNPTAFYLCASSMGGYEQFFGPGTRLTVL.

The gene calls are TRBV5-1 and TRBJ1-2, with 10 bases lining up with TRBD1. Germline assignment: CDR1 SGHRS and CDR2 YFSETQ. Trimming took 3 bases from V and 7 from J; bases not matched to a gene: 3. CDR3 length equals 13 residues. The CDR3 reads CASSSGTGAGYTF. CDR3 in DNA: TGCGCCAGCAGCTCCGGGACAGGGGCTGGCTACACCTTC.

This clonotype was observed many times. V and J are TRBV6-1 and TRBJ1-2; 7 positions match TRBD1. With V trimmed by 7 bases and J by 4 bases, 9 bases remained unmatched. The CDR3 extends over 14 amino acids. Germline CDR1 reads MNHNS; CDR2 reads SASEGT. The CDR3 loop is CASTRTGTAYGYTF. The CDR3 region has the DNA TGTGCCAGCACCCGAACCGGGACAGCCTATGGCTACACCTTC.

This chain connects TRBV4-1 to TRBJ2-4, with TRBD2 identical over 8 bases. This CDR3 has 16 residues. Germline V gene data show CDR1 as MGHRA and CDR2 as YSYEKL. After removal of 0 bases from V and 8 bases from J, the junction contained 9 bases not matched to a gene. The CDR3 sequence is CASSQDRSGGRDIQYF. In DNA, the CDR3 is TGCGCCAGCAGCCAAGATCGCAGCGGGGGTCGGGACATTCAGTACTTC.

Many counts were recorded for this clonotype. The genes are TRBV10-1 and TRBJ2-7; 8 bases are shared with TRBD1. CDR1 and CDR2 from the germline V gene are WNHNN and SYGVQD (reference sequence). This CDR3 contains 13 residues. J was trimmed by 2 bases and V by 5 bases; bases with no gene match: 2. Here the CDR3 reads CASSRQGTYEQYF. In nucleotides, the CDR3 is TGCGCCAGCAGTCGACAGGGGACCTACGAGCAGTACTTC.

This clonotype was detected many times. This chain uses TRBV24-1 with TRBJ1-1; the match to TRBD1 covers 7 bases. This CDR3 has 15 residues. Germline V gene data show CDR1 as KGHDR and CDR2 as SFDVKD. The J segment lost 8 bases and the V segment lost 5 bases, leaving 13 bases of the junction unmatched. This CDR3 is CATSARDREGSEAFF. The CDR3 DNA reads TGTGCCACCAGTGCCCGTGACAGGGAGGGGTCCGAAGCTTTCTTT.

This clonotype was seen at least ten times. The chain joins TRBV10-3 to TRBJ2-5, with D unclear. V was clipped by 7 bases and J by 3 bases, with 12 bases between them. This CDR3 is built from 13 residues. Germline-derived CDR1 and CDR2 are ENHRY and SYGVKD. CDR3 sequence: CAIKNYAKETQYF. DNA for the CDR3: TGTGCCATCAAGAACTACGCTAAAGAGACCCAGTACTTC.

The CDR3 DNA follows: TGTGCCAGCAGTGAAGGACAGGGGGGGAACACTGAAGCTTTCTTT. This codes for CASSEGQGGNTEAFF. V gene TRBV2 combines with J gene TRBJ1-1, with TRBD1 matching 9 bases. From germline, CDR1 is SNHLY and CDR2 FYNNEI. This CDR3 region has 15 residues. J gave up 1 base and V 1 base, and 1 base lay outside the gene matches.

This clonotype was picked up many times. V is TRBV15 and J is TRBJ1-5; no definite D call. V lost 1 base and J lost 10, with 8 bases in between. CDR1 and CDR2 (germline): LNHNV, YYDKDF (reference sequence). The CDR3 has 12 residues. The CDR3 is CATSRVERPQHF. The CDR3 coding sequence is TGTGCCACCAGCAGAGTGGAACGTCCCCAGCATTTT. Using reference TRBV15 and TRBJ1-5 for the parts outside the CDR3, the full variable domain is DAMVIQNPRYQVTQFGKPVTLSCSQTLNHNVMYWYQQKSSQAPKLLFHYYDKDFNNEADTPDNFQSRRPNTSFCFLDIRSPGLGDTAMYLCATSRVERPQHFGDGTRLSIL.

V gene TRBV20-1 combines with J gene TRBJ1-1; D is ambiguous. CDR1 DFQATT and CDR2 SNEGSKA come from the germline V gene (reference sequence). The CDR3 is 13 residues long. Trimming took off 3 bases at V and 2 bases at J, with 10 bases between the two ends. The CDR3 nucleotides read TGCAGTGCTAGTCTAGGACTAAACACTGAAGCTTTCTTT. Its protein product is CSASLGLNTEAFF.

This clonotype was counted many times. This rearrangement joins TRBV5-1 to TRBJ2-3, with 7 bases identical to TRBD2. Per the germline V gene, CDR1 is SGHRS and CDR2 is YFSETQ. The CDR3 covers 15 residues. Trimming removed 0 bases from V and 5 bases from J; junction bases left unmatched: 6. The CDR3 region is CASSLERGDRDTQYF. DNA of the CDR3: TGCGCCAGCAGCTTGGAGCGGGGAGATCGAGATACGCAGTATTTT. The variable domain in full, with the rest retrieved from reference TRBV5-1 and TRBJ2-3, is KAGVTQTPRYLIKTRGQQVTLSCSPISGHRSVSWYQQTPGQGLQFLFEYFSETQRNKGNFPGRFSGRQFSNSRSEMNVSTLELGDSALYLCASSLERGDRDTQYFGPGTRLTVL.

This clonotype was picked up many times. The chain carries TRBV9 and TRBJ2-1; possibly TRBD1 for D (6 bases). Germline V gene lookup returns CDR1 SGDLS and CDR2 YYNGEE. Deletions cut 0 bases from V and 0 bases from J, with 7 bases between. The CDR3 is 15 amino acids. The CDR3 is CASSVEGDSYNEQFF. CDR3 sequence (DNA): TGTGCCAGCAGCGTAGAGGGGGACTCCTACAATGAGCAGTTCTTC. Supplemented by reference TRBV9 and TRBJ2-1, the full variable domain reads DSGVTQTPKHLITATGQRVTLRCSPRSGDLSVYWYQQSLDQGLQFLIQYYNGEERAKGNILERFSAQQFPDLHSELNLSSLELGDSALYFCASSVEGDSYNEQFFGPGTRLTVL.

This clonotype came up many times. V usage is TRBV7-2 and J usage is TRBJ1-5, with 9 bases matching TRBD1. This CDR3 has 16 residues. Germline values: CDR1 SGHTA, CDR2 FQGNSA. The ends lost 1 base at V and 1 base at J; junction bases unmatched: 2. CDR3 residues: CASSLGGQGSNQPQHF. CDR3 nucleotide sequence: TGTGCCAGCAGCTTAGGGGGACAGGGCAGCAATCAGCCCCAGCATTTT. The full variable domain, its missing parts supplied by reference TRBV7-2 and TRBJ1-5, is GAGVSQSPSNKVTEKGKDVELRCDPISGHTALYWYRQSLGQGLEFLIYFQGNSAPDKSGLPSDRFSAERTGGSVSTLTIQRTQQEDSAVYLCASSLGGQGSNQPQHFGDGTRLSIL.

Many counts were recorded for this clonotype. The rearrangement joins TRBV4-2 to TRBJ1-1; no firm D call. This CDR3 has 10 amino acids. Germline V gene lookup returns CDR1 LGHNA and CDR2 YNFKEQ. Trimming pared 0 bases from V and 10 bases from J, leaving 3 bases between. The CDR3 sequence: CASSQERAFF. The CDR3 nucleotides read TGTGCCAGCAGCCAAGAACGAGCTTTCTTT.

The chain recombines TRBV4-2 with TRBJ2-1, with 9 bases identical to TRBD2. The CDR3 runs to 15 residues. In germline, CDR1 is LGHNA, CDR2 YNFKEQ. J lost 4 bases, V lost 4 bases, and 5 bases had no gene match. The CDR3 spells CASSLSGGSYNEQFF. The CDR3 DNA is TGTGCCAGCAGCCTTAGCGGGGGATCTTACAATGAGCAGTTCTTC.

This clonotype has a handful of counts. The chain combines TRBV5-1 with TRBJ2-1, with D perhaps matching TRBD2 (6 bases). The germline V gene has CDR1 SGHRS and CDR2 YFSETQ. This CDR3 region has 18 residues. V dropped 0 bases and J dropped 0 bases, with 16 bases sitting between them. CDR3 in DNA: TGCGCCAGCAGCTTGGAAAGGACTACCTCAAGCTCCTACAATGAGCAGTTCTTC. Amino acids: CASSLERTTSSSYNEQFF.

The table lists this clonotype with many counts. The chain is built from TRBV2 and TRBJ1-1; D unresolved. Germline V gives CDR1 SNHLY, CDR2 FYNNEI. The CDR3 has 13 residues. Deletions cut 11 bases from V and 2 bases from J, with 15 bases between. CDR3 nucleotides: TGTGCCGACAACCCCCGGGATAACACTGAAGCTTTCTTT. Protein product: CADNPRDNTEAFF.